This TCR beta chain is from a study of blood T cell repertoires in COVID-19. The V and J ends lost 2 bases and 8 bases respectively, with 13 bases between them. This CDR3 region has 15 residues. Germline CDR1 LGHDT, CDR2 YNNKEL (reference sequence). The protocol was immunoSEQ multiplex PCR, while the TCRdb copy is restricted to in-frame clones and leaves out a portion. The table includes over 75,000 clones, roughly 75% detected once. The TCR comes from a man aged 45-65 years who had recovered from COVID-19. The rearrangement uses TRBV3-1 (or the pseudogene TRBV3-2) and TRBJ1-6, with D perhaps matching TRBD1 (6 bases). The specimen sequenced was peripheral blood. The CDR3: CASSQIQGRYSPLHF. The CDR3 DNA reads TGTGCCAGCAGCCAAATACAGGGTCGGTATTCACCCCTCCACTTT.